The 16 T cell receptor beta chains below were found in one sample sequenced in a study of OX40 agonist ivuxolimab in advanced cancers. Only in-frame clones appear in the TCRdb table, and some are missing; sequencing was by immunoSEQ multiplex PCR. The sample yields about 61,000 clones, roughly 90% seen once. The sequencing here drew on CD4+ or CD8+ T cells sorted from blood, taken in a trial of the OX40 agonist ivuxolimab. These receptors originate from an adult with an advanced solid tumor such as melanoma, head and neck, liver or kidney cancer.

The chain carries TRBV6-1 and TRBJ1-5; TRBD1 might be the D (5 bases). The CDR3 is made up of 18 amino acids. Germline CDR1 and CDR2: MNHNS and SASEGT. V was shortened by 1 base and J by 7 bases, with 23 bases between the two germline ends. CDR3 protein: CASSEGRGFAGPEQPQHF. CDR3 in DNA: TGTGCCAGCAGTGAAGGGCGGGGGTTTGCAGGCCCCGAGCAGCCCCAGCATTTT.

The V and J genes are TRBV4-1 and TRBJ2-4, with D tentatively TRBD2 (6 bases). Germline V gives CDR1 MGHRA, CDR2 YSYEKL. There are 21 residues in the CDR3. V gave up 0 bases and J gave up 0 bases, with 24 bases separating them. CDR3 sequence: CASSQDPRQWEAYLAKNIQYF. The CDR3 DNA reads TGCGCCAGCAGCCAAGATCCCCGCCAGTGGGAGGCCTATTTAGCCAAAAACATTCAGTACTTC.

The gene calls are TRBV27 and TRBJ2-7, with D unresolved. V was pared by 4 bases and J by 2 bases, with 9 bases between. The CDR3 is made up of 13 amino acids. CDR1 and CDR2 (germline): MNHEY, SMNVEV (reference sequence). The CDR3 is CASSYGTTYEQYF. CDR3 DNA: TGTGCCAGCAGTTACGGAACTACCTACGAGCAGTACTTC.

The chain carries TRBV4-1 and TRBJ1-5, with 9 bases matching TRBD1. The germline CDR1 and CDR2 sequences are MGHRA and YSYEKL. The CDR3 has 16 residues. Trimming removed 4 bases from V and 2 bases from J; junction bases left unmatched: 6. The CDR3 coding sequence is TGCGCCAGCAGCCTCCGGGACAGGGTGGGCAATCAGCCCCAGCATTTT. This encodes CASSLRDRVGNQPQHF.

The chain combines TRBV4-2 with TRBJ1-2; possible D gene TRBD1, 6 bases. CDR3 length equals 16 residues. V lost 0 bases, J lost 2 bases, and 13 bases lay in between. In germline, CDR1 is LGHNA, CDR2 YNFKEQ. Here the CDR3 reads CASSQESGGANYGYTF. CDR3 coding DNA: TGTGCCAGCAGCCAAGAGAGCGGGGGCGCGAACTATGGCTACACCTTC.

A single count supports this clone. The V call is TRBV13, the J call TRBJ2-7; D ambiguous. Germline CDR1 reads PRHDT; CDR2 reads FYEKMQ (reference sequence). V lost 4 bases and J lost 4, with 8 bases in between. The CDR3 totals 12 residues. CDR3 residues: CASSSLSYEQYV. In DNA form, the CDR3 reads TGTGCCAGCAGCTCTCTAAGTTACGAGCAGTACGTC.

The gene calls are TRBV9 and TRBJ2-1; D is undetermined. Trimming left V 0 bases short and J 4 bases short, with 11 bases between. This CDR3 has 15 amino acids. Germline CDR1 SGDLS, CDR2 YYNGEE. The CDR3 nucleotides read TGTGCCAGCAGCGTAGAACTTCTCGATTACAATGAGCAGTTCTTC. It yields the protein CASSVELLDYNEQFF.

The chain has TRBV7-2 and TRBJ1-5; D perhaps matches TRBD1 (6 bases). Germline-derived CDR1 and CDR2 are SGHTA and FQGNSA. The CDR3 covers 16 residues. V was trimmed by 4 bases and J by 1 base, leaving 14 bases between them. The chain's CDR3 is CASSSRGGASNQPQHF. The CDR3 DNA reads as TGTGCCAGCAGCTCTCGGGGGGGGGCAAGCAATCAGCCCCAGCATTTT.

The chain joins TRBV19 to TRBJ2-1; 9 bases are a match to TRBD1. CDR3 length: 17 amino acids. Germline CDR1 LNHDA, CDR2 SQIVND (reference sequence). The V and J ends lost 5 bases and 4 bases, in that order; junction bases with no gene match: 12. The chain's CDR3 is CASSPQGRDRAYNEQFF. The DNA for the CDR3 is TGTGCCAGTAGTCCACAGGGTAGGGACAGGGCGTACAATGAGCAGTTCTTC. Complete variable domain (other parts from reference TRBV19 and TRBJ2-1): DGGITQSPKYLFRKEGQNVTLSCEQNLNHDAMYWYRQDPGQGLRLIYYSQIVNDFQKGDIAEGYSVSREKKESFPLTVTSAQKNPTAFYLCASSPQGRDRAYNEQFFGPGTRLTVL.

The CDR3 nucleotides read TGTGCCAGCAGTCGGACTAGCGGGAGTGGTGAGCAGTTCTTC. Translated, it gives CASSRTSGSGEQFF. V is TRBV6-6 and J is TRBJ2-1, with 13 bases fitting TRBD2. CDR1 MNHNY and CDR2 SVGAGI come from the germline V gene (reference sequence). Germline trimming cut 5 bases from V and 9 bases from J; bases unmatched to any gene: 4. The CDR3 runs 14 residues.

This CDR3 is CASSFRGPPYEQYF. The CDR3 DNA is TGTGCCAGCAGTTTCCGGGGACCCCCTTACGAGCAGTACTTC. The V call is TRBV28, the J call TRBJ2-7; D possibly matches TRBD1 or TRBD2 (5 bases each). Trimming stripped 3 bases from V and 4 bases from J, with 13 bases between. The length of the CDR3 is 14 residues. In germline, CDR1 is MDHEN, CDR2 SYDVKM.

The V gene is TRBV14, the J gene TRBJ2-7; 8 bases map to TRBD1. J gave up 1 base and V 4 bases, and 3 bases lay outside the gene matches. The CDR3 runs to 14 residues. The V gene's germline CDR1 is SGHDN and CDR2 FVKESK. CDR3 sequence: CASSLRTGSYEQYF. The CDR3 DNA sequence: TGTGCCAGCAGCCTGAGGACAGGGTCCTACGAGCAGTACTTC.

The chain has TRBV11-2 and TRBJ2-3; D is ambiguous. The CDR3 contains 15 residues. Germline V lookup: CDR1 SGHAT, CDR2 FQNNGV. The V end lost 1 base, the J end lost 0 bases, and 8 bases lay between the germline ends. CDR3 sequence (DNA): TGTGCCAGCAGCTTAGGCCCTTCCAGCACAGATACGCAGTATTTT. It specifies CASSLGPSSTDTQYF.

J is TRBJ1-2 and V is TRBV15; 9 nucleotides align to TRBD1. CDR3 length: 15 amino acids. Trimming took 5 bases from V and 4 from J; bases not matched to a gene: 8. The germline V gene has CDR1 LNHNV and CDR2 YYDKDF (reference sequence). CDR3 nucleotides: TGTGCCACCAGCGGCCCCGGGACAGGGACCTATGGCTACACCTTC. It codes for CATSGPGTGTYGYTF.

This clone has only a few counts. For the CDR3, the DNA is TGTGCCAGCAGGGAACCTTATAGCAATCAGCCCCAGCATTTT. As protein: CASREPYSNQPQHF. J is TRBJ1-5 and V is TRBV6-1; D unclear. V was cut by 6 bases and J by 0 bases, with 9 bases left in between. CDR1 MNHNS and CDR2 SASEGT come from the germline V gene. The CDR3 length is 14 residues.

This clone appeared a single time. V is TRBV6-5 and J is TRBJ1-5; D is ambiguous. Trimming removed 2 bases from V and 4 bases from J, with 6 bases in between. The CDR3 spans 13 residues. Per the germline V gene, CDR1 is MNHEY and CDR2 is SVGAGI. The DNA of the CDR3 is TGTGCCAGCAGTTACGATGTGAATCAGCCCCAGCATTTT. Amino acid sequence: CASSYDVNQPQHF.